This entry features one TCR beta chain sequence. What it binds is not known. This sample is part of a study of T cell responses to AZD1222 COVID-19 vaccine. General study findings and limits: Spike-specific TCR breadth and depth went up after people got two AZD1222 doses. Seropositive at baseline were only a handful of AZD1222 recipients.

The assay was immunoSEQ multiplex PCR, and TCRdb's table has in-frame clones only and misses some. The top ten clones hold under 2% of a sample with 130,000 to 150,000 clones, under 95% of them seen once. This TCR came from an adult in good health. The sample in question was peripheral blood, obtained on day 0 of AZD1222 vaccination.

In nucleotides, the CDR3 is TGTGCCAGCAGTGACCCAGGGACTAGCGGGGGGGATTACAATGAGCAGTTCTTC. Protein: CASSDPGTSGGDYNEQFF. V and J are TRBV2 and TRBJ2-1; 16 bases are a match to TRBD2. The CDR3 is 18 amino acids. V trimming: 3 bases; J trimming: 4 bases; junction bases outside the gene matches: 6. The germline CDR1 and CDR2 sequences are SNHLY and FYNNEI.